Listed below are T cell receptor beta chains from one sample, sequenced in a study of blood T cell repertoires in COVID-19. Profiled with immunoSEQ multiplex PCR; TCRdb holds only in-frame clones, not every one. The sample has approximately 300,000 clones, roughly 90% seen once; the top ten hold about 2.4%. The sample comprised PBMCs or T cells enriched from blood (not recorded which). These receptors were taken from a man aged 55-75 years who had recovered from COVID-19. The CDR3 runs from the conserved cysteine through the conserved F or W.

>TRBJ2-3|TRBV7-2
CASSLTSGVKVTQYF
>TRBJ2-3|TRBV19
CASSIAQGDTQYF
>TRBJ1-5|TRBV27
CASSRSLTGGYVQPQHF
>TRBJ1-1|TRBV2
CASNAGYEAFF
>TRBJ2-7|TRBV3-1/TRBV3-2
CASSRWGTGGYEQYF
>TRBJ2-2|TRBV18
CASSGPGQSPTGELFF
>TRBJ1-5|TRBV12-5
CASGTGDRGLQPQHF
>TRBJ2-7|TRBV7-2
CASSFLNRAYEQYF
>TRBJ2-1|TRBV5-1
CASSRIPAESYNEQFF
>TRBJ2-5|TRBV6-5
CASRPSGFYQETQYF
>TRBJ2-2|TRBV24-1
CATNTGTGDTGELFF
>TRBJ1-5|TRBV7-9
CASSSARGPNQPQHF
>TRBJ2-5|TRBV7-9
CASSLIGTAQETQYF
>TRBJ1-2|TRBV4-1
CASSPISRTGPNYGYTF
>TRBJ1-2|TRBV6-2/TRBV6-3
CASSEGGQAYGYTF
>TRBJ1-2|TRBV4-3
CASSQDGSGTANYGYTF
>TRBJ2-5|TRBV5-1
CASSPNPRDLWETQYF
>TRBJ1-2|TRBV2
CASSVDTDSYGYTF
>TRBJ1-1|TRBV2
CASSRQGKDTEAFF
>TRBJ1-2|TRBV29-1
CSVKSGTGGGGGYTF
>TRBJ2-3|TRBV4-3
CASSPGGPTDTQYF
>TRBJ1-1|TRBV6-5
CASTQAALANTEAFF
>TRBJ1-1|TRBV3-1/TRBV3-2
CASSLQGPPEAFF
>TRBJ1-2|TRBV5-1
CASSLAGSNYEGYTF
>TRBJ2-2|TRBV11-3
CASSLRQTGAWELFF
>TRBJ1-4|TRBV4-1
CASSQTGTGNEKLFF